Listed below are T cell receptor beta chains from one sample, sequenced in a study of T cells after posttransplantation cyclophosphamide. Generated by immunoSEQ multiplex PCR, the TCRdb table keeps only in-frame clones and is missing some. This sample comprises about 44,000 clones, none seen once only. Sequencing was performed on PBMCs. These receptors were obtained from a man between 40 and 49 years old in good health, CMV-negative, and a related stem cell transplant donor. CDR3s include the opening cysteine and the closing phenylalanine or tryptophan. The order of the fields is clone size, CDR3 length, D gene, J gene, V gene, CDR3 DNA, CDR3 protein. D genes are given only for firm matches. Clone size, where shown, is once, few, many, or a class for clones that have expanded.

clone_size: many; cdr3_length: 14; d_call: TRBD1; j_call: TRBJ1-2; v_call: TRBV7-9; cdr3_nt: TGTGCCAGCAGCTTGTCGGGACAGGGGGGTGGCTACACCTTC; cdr3_aa: CASSLSGQGGGYTF
clone_size: many; cdr3_length: 15; d_call: TRBD2; j_call: TRBJ2-1; v_call: TRBV7-2; cdr3_nt: TGTGCCAGCAGCGCCGCTAGCGGGAGGGCCGGTGAGCAGTTCTTC; cdr3_aa: CASSAASGRAGEQFF
clone_size: many; cdr3_length: 15; d_call: -; j_call: TRBJ1-4; v_call: TRBV4-1; cdr3_nt: TGCGCCAGCAGCCAAGTGAGGGCCGGAGATGAAAAACTGTTTTTT; cdr3_aa: CASSQVRAGDEKLFF
clone_size: many; cdr3_length: 15; d_call: TRBD1; j_call: TRBJ2-5; v_call: TRBV4-1; cdr3_nt: TGCGCCAGCAGCCACCCGGGACAGAATGAAGAGACCCAGTACTTC; cdr3_aa: CASSHPGQNEETQYF
clone_size: many; cdr3_length: 12; d_call: TRBD1; j_call: TRBJ1-2; v_call: TRBV19; cdr3_nt: TGTGCCAGTTCCCAGACAGGGGGAGGCTACACCTTC; cdr3_aa: CASSQTGGGYTF
clone_size: many; cdr3_length: 14; d_call: -; j_call: TRBJ2-5; v_call: TRBV11-2; cdr3_nt: TGTGCCAGCAGCTTAGAGAACCTACAAGAGACCCAGTACTTC; cdr3_aa: CASSLENLQETQYF
clone_size: many; cdr3_length: 14; d_call: TRBD1; j_call: TRBJ2-7; v_call: TRBV5-6; cdr3_nt: TGTGCCAGCAGCGGGGGGACAGGTTCCTACGAGCAGTACTTC; cdr3_aa: CASSGGTGSYEQYF
clone_size: many; cdr3_length: 14; d_call: -; j_call: TRBJ1-2; v_call: TRBV27; cdr3_nt: TGTGCCAGCAGTTTATTTGGGGGGACCTATGGCTACACCTTC; cdr3_aa: CASSLFGGTYGYTF
clone_size: many; cdr3_length: 15; d_call: TRBD2; j_call: TRBJ2-2; v_call: TRBV18; cdr3_nt: TGTGCCAGCAAGGGACTAGCGGTGAACACCGGGGAGCTGTTTTTT; cdr3_aa: CASKGLAVNTGELFF
clone_size: few; cdr3_length: 15; d_call: -; j_call: TRBJ2-1; v_call: TRBV7-6; cdr3_nt: TGTGCCAGCAGCTCCCAGGGAAACTCCTACAATGAGCAGTTCTTC; cdr3_aa: CASSSQGNSYNEQFF
clone_size: few; cdr3_length: 15; d_call: -; j_call: TRBJ2-3; v_call: TRBV7-2; cdr3_nt: TGTGCCAGCAGCCCCAGAAGGCGGGGCACAGATACGCAGTATTTT; cdr3_aa: CASSPRRRGTDTQYF
clone_size: few; cdr3_length: 18; d_call: TRBD2; j_call: TRBJ2-3; v_call: TRBV19; cdr3_nt: TGTGCCAGTAGTATCGAACTACTAGCGGGGGTTAGCACAGATACGCAGTATTTT; cdr3_aa: CASSIELLAGVSTDTQYF
clone_size: -; cdr3_length: 16; d_call: -; j_call: TRBJ2-1; v_call: TRBV29-1; cdr3_nt: TGCAGCGTCGCTGCCGGGGTCTTATTGGGGTACAATGAGCAGTTCTTC; cdr3_aa: CSVAAGVLLGYNEQFF
clone_size: many; cdr3_length: 12; d_call: -; j_call: TRBJ1-5; v_call: TRBV19; cdr3_nt: TGTGCCAGTAGTATTGTAGATCAGCCCCAGCATTTT; cdr3_aa: CASSIVDQPQHF
clone_size: many; cdr3_length: 13; d_call: -; j_call: TRBJ2-2; v_call: TRBV7-2; cdr3_nt: TGTGCCAGCAGCCGGGACTCCCCCGGGGAGCTGTTTTTT; cdr3_aa: CASSRDSPGELFF
clone_size: many; cdr3_length: 16; d_call: TRBD2; j_call: TRBJ2-3; v_call: TRBV19; cdr3_nt: TGTGCCAGTAGTATAGCCGTAGCGGGAGGGAAGGATACGCAGTATTTT; cdr3_aa: CASSIAVAGGKDTQYF
clone_size: -; cdr3_length: 18; d_call: -; j_call: TRBJ2-2; v_call: TRBV30; cdr3_nt: TGTGCCTGGAGTGTACTGGGCAGTCTATCTACGAACACCGGGGAGCTGTTTTTT; cdr3_aa: CAWSVLGSLSTNTGELFF
clone_size: many; cdr3_length: 15; d_call: -; j_call: TRBJ2-2; v_call: TRBV19; cdr3_nt: TGTGCCAGTAACATGGGACTCTTGAACACCGGGGAGCTGTTTTTT; cdr3_aa: CASNMGLLNTGELFF
clone_size: -; cdr3_length: 17; d_call: -; j_call: TRBJ2-3; v_call: TRBV7-3; cdr3_nt: TGTGCCAGCACAACCTCTATTGGGGGGGGGCGTGCAGATACGCAGTATTTT; cdr3_aa: CASTTSIGGGRADTQYF
clone_size: many; cdr3_length: 12; d_call: -; j_call: TRBJ2-3; v_call: TRBV18; cdr3_nt: TGTGCCAGCTCACGCTACACAGATACGCAGTATTTT; cdr3_aa: CASSRYTDTQYF
clone_size: many; cdr3_length: 14; d_call: -; j_call: TRBJ1-5; v_call: TRBV2; cdr3_nt: TGTGCCAGCAGGACCCGGGGGGAGTATCAGCCCCAGCATTTT; cdr3_aa: CASRTRGEYQPQHF
clone_size: many; cdr3_length: 17; d_call: TRBD1; j_call: TRBJ2-6; v_call: TRBV7-2; cdr3_nt: TGTGCCAGCAGCTCGGGACAGGGATTCTCTGGGGCCAACGTCCTGACTTTC; cdr3_aa: CASSSGQGFSGANVLTF
clone_size: many; cdr3_length: 18; d_call: -; j_call: TRBJ1-2; v_call: TRBV5-1; cdr3_nt: TGCGCCAGCAGCTTCAGCCCTCCCGGTCCGGAGGGGAACTATGGCTACACCTTC; cdr3_aa: CASSFSPPGPEGNYGYTF
clone_size: many; cdr3_length: 16; d_call: TRBD2; j_call: TRBJ2-1; v_call: TRBV4-1; cdr3_nt: TGCGCCAGCAGCCAAGAAGGTAGCGGGAGGGTGAATGAGCAGTTCTTC; cdr3_aa: CASSQEGSGRVNEQFF
clone_size: many; cdr3_length: 14; d_call: -; j_call: TRBJ1-2; v_call: TRBV11-2; cdr3_nt: TGTGCCAGCAGCTTAGATCCAAAAAACTATGGCTACACCTTC; cdr3_aa: CASSLDPKNYGYTF
clone_size: -; cdr3_length: 12; d_call: -; j_call: TRBJ2-2; v_call: TRBV29-1; cdr3_nt: TGCAGCGTTGCGGCGAACACCGGGGAGCTGTTTTTT; cdr3_aa: CSVAANTGELFF
clone_size: many; cdr3_length: 15; d_call: -; j_call: TRBJ1-6; v_call: TRBV18; cdr3_nt: TGTGCCAGCTCACCGCTCGACAGCTATAATTCACCCCTCCACTTT; cdr3_aa: CASSPLDSYNSPLHF
clone_size: many; cdr3_length: 14; d_call: -; j_call: TRBJ1-6; v_call: TRBV2; cdr3_nt: TGTGCCAGCACGGCCAGGGCATATAATTCACCCCTCCACTTT; cdr3_aa: CASTARAYNSPLHF
clone_size: many; cdr3_length: 14; d_call: -; j_call: TRBJ1-1; v_call: TRBV10-3; cdr3_nt: TGTGCCATCAGTGAGTCGGAGAAGAACACTGAAGCTTTCTTT; cdr3_aa: CAISESEKNTEAFF
clone_size: many; cdr3_length: 14; d_call: -; j_call: TRBJ1-4; v_call: TRBV29-1; cdr3_nt: TGCAGCGTGACCTTGACAGCGACTAATGAAAAACTGTTTTTT; cdr3_aa: CSVTLTATNEKLFF
clone_size: many; cdr3_length: 13; d_call: -; j_call: TRBJ1-6; v_call: TRBV6-5; cdr3_nt: TGTGCCAGCAGTTACGCATTTCGGTCACCCCTCCACTTT; cdr3_aa: CASSYAFRSPLHF
clone_size: few; cdr3_length: 15; d_call: TRBD2; j_call: TRBJ2-2; v_call: TRBV2; cdr3_nt: TGTGCCAGCCTTAGCGGGGGGACGAACACCGGGGAGCTGTTTTTT; cdr3_aa: CASLSGGTNTGELFF
clone_size: -; cdr3_length: 14; d_call: -; j_call: TRBJ1-1; v_call: TRBV7-6; cdr3_nt: TGTGCCAGCAGCCAACAGGGTCTTGGCACTGAAGCTTTCTTT; cdr3_aa: CASSQQGLGTEAFF
clone_size: few; cdr3_length: 14; d_call: -; j_call: TRBJ1-5; v_call: TRBV30; cdr3_nt: TGTGCCTGGAGTGGGGGGCTTGGCAATCAGCCCCAGCATTTT; cdr3_aa: CAWSGGLGNQPQHF
clone_size: many; cdr3_length: 12; d_call: -; j_call: TRBJ1-3; v_call: TRBV6-6; cdr3_nt: TGTGCCAGCTATCGCTCTGGAAACACCATATATTTT; cdr3_aa: CASYRSGNTIYF
clone_size: -; cdr3_length: 14; d_call: -; j_call: TRBJ2-5; v_call: TRBV5-1; cdr3_nt: TGCGCCAGCAGCTTGGTTTCCCTCTTAGAGACCCAGTACTTC; cdr3_aa: CASSLVSLLETQYF
clone_size: many; cdr3_length: 17; d_call: -; j_call: TRBJ2-1; v_call: TRBV12-5; cdr3_nt: TGTGCTAGTGGTTTGGGCTTTGGCTCCAGCTCCTACAATGAGCAGTTCTTC; cdr3_aa: CASGLGFGSSSYNEQFF
clone_size: -; cdr3_length: 16; d_call: TRBD2; j_call: TRBJ2-5; v_call: TRBV5-1; cdr3_nt: TGCGCCAGCAGCTCCAGGACTAGCGGGTACCAAGAGACCCAGTACTTC; cdr3_aa: CASSSRTSGYQETQYF
clone_size: many; cdr3_length: 12; d_call: -; j_call: TRBJ2-4; v_call: TRBV5-5; cdr3_nt: TGTGCCAGCAGCTTCGACTGGAACATTCAGTACTTC; cdr3_aa: CASSFDWNIQYF
clone_size: many; cdr3_length: 14; d_call: TRBD2; j_call: TRBJ2-1; v_call: TRBV30; cdr3_nt: TGTGCCTGGAGTGGGGGTAGCGGGAGGAATGAGCAGTTCTTC; cdr3_aa: CAWSGGSGRNEQFF
clone_size: many; cdr3_length: 13; d_call: -; j_call: TRBJ1-3; v_call: TRBV19; cdr3_nt: TGTGCCAGCGACACCAACTCTGGAAACACCATATATTTT; cdr3_aa: CASDTNSGNTIYF
clone_size: many; cdr3_length: 16; d_call: -; j_call: TRBJ1-3; v_call: TRBV5-1; cdr3_nt: TGCGCCAGCAGCCAGTCAGGACTCAACGCTGGAAACACCATATATTTT; cdr3_aa: CASSQSGLNAGNTIYF
clone_size: many; cdr3_length: 13; d_call: -; j_call: TRBJ1-1; v_call: TRBV19; cdr3_nt: TGTGCCAGTAGTATAGGGGGAGCTTCACCGGCTTTCTTT; cdr3_aa: CASSIGGASPAFF
clone_size: few; cdr3_length: 17; d_call: TRBD2; j_call: TRBJ2-3; v_call: TRBV29-1; cdr3_nt: TGCAGCGTTGAAAGACAACCGGGACTAGCAAACACAGATACGCAGTATTTT; cdr3_aa: CSVERQPGLANTDTQYF
clone_size: many; cdr3_length: 14; d_call: -; j_call: TRBJ1-3; v_call: TRBV7-9; cdr3_nt: TGTGCCAGCAGCCCGGGGACTAATGGAAACACCATATATTTT; cdr3_aa: CASSPGTNGNTIYF
clone_size: many; cdr3_length: 14; d_call: -; j_call: TRBJ2-7; v_call: TRBV19; cdr3_nt: TGTGCCAGTAGTGGTCCGGGGTATGCGTACGAGCAGTACTTC; cdr3_aa: CASSGPGYAYEQYF
clone_size: -; cdr3_length: 14; d_call: TRBD1; j_call: TRBJ2-2; v_call: TRBV2; cdr3_nt: TGTGCCAGCAGCGGACAGGGGGCCACCGGGGAGCTGTTTTTT; cdr3_aa: CASSGQGATGELFF
clone_size: -; cdr3_length: 17; d_call: TRBD2; j_call: TRBJ2-4; v_call: TRBV5-1; cdr3_nt: TGCGCCAGCAGCTTGGCCGGACTAGCGGGAGGAAAAAACATTCAGTACTTC; cdr3_aa: CASSLAGLAGGKNIQYF
clone_size: many; cdr3_length: 12; d_call: -; j_call: TRBJ2-7; v_call: TRBV2; cdr3_nt: TGTGCCCTCAGGGCCAGCTCCTACGAGCAGTACTTC; cdr3_aa: CALRASSYEQYF
clone_size: many; cdr3_length: 16; d_call: -; j_call: TRBJ1-2; v_call: TRBV6-1; cdr3_nt: TGTGCCAGCAGTGAAGCGCTTCGGTCAGGGATGCATGGCTACACCTTC; cdr3_aa: CASSEALRSGMHGYTF